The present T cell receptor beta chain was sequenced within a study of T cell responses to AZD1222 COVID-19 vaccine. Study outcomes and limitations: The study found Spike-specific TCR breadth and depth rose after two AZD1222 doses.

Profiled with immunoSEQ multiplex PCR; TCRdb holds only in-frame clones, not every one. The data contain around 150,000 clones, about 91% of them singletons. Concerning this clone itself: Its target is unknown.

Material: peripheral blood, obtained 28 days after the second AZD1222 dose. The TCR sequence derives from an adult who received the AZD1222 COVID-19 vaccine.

The CDR3: CATSHRLEGRTEAFF. The CDR3 DNA is TGTGCCACCAGCCATCGCTTAGAGGGGCGGACTGAAGCTTTCTTT. The V call is TRBV15, the J call TRBJ1-1, with D tentatively TRBD1 (5 bases). From germline, CDR1 is LNHNV and CDR2 YYDKDF (reference sequence). Trimming cost V 5 bases and J 5 bases, with 18 bases left between them. The CDR3 length is 15 residues.